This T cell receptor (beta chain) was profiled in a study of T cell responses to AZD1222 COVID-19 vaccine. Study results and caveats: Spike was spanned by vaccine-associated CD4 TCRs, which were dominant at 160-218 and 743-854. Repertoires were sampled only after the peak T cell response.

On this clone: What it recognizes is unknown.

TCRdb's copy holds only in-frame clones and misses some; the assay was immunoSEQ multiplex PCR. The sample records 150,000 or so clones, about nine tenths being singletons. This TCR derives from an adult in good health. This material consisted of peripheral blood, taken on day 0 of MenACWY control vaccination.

DNA of the CDR3: TGTGCCAGCAGTTACTACGGACAGGACCAAGAGACCCAGTACTTC. It translates to CASSYYGQDQETQYF. The rearrangement uses TRBV6-5 and TRBJ2-5, with 7 positions matching TRBD1. Per the germline V gene, CDR1 is MNHEY and CDR2 is SVGAGI. The CDR3 is 15 residues long. The V gene end was trimmed by 1 base and the J gene end by 0 bases; junction bases not matched to a gene: 2.